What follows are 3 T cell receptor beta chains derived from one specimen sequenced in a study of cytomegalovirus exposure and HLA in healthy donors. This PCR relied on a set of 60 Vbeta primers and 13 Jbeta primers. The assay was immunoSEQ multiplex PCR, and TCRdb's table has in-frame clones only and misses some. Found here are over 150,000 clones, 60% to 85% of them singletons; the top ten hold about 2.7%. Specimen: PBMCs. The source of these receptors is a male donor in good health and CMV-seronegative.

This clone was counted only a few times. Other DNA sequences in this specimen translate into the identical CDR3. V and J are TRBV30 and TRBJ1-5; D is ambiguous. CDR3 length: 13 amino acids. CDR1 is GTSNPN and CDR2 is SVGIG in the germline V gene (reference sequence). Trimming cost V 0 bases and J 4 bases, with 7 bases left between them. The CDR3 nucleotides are TGTGCCTGGAGTGTCCGGGGTAATCAGCCCCAGCATTTT. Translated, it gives CAWSVRGNQPQHF.

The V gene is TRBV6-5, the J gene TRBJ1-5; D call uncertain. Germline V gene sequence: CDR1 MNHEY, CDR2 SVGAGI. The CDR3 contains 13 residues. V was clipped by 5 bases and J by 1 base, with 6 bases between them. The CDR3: CASSTQSNQPQHF. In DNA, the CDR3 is TGTGCCAGCAGTACACAGAGCAATCAGCCCCAGCATTTT.

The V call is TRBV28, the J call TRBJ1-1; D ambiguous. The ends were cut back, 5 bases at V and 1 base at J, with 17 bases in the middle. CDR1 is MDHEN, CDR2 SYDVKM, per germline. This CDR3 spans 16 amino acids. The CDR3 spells CASSRVSGLWNTEAFF. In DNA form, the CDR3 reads TGTGCCAGCAGTAGAGTAAGTGGACTCTGGAACACTGAAGCTTTCTTT.